This entry concerns a single T cell receptor (beta chain). Its antigen is as yet unknown. This specimen belongs to a study of cytomegalovirus exposure and HLA in healthy donors. The study, taken as a whole, reports: It was likely that a cluster of highly shared sequence variants was a sequencing artifact. Rare TCR sequences predominated, though certain public TCRs were found in many donors. Follow-up analysis found HLA locus-dependent TCR association rates, highest for DRB1 and lowest for HLA-C.

The PCR ran on 60 Vbeta and 13 Jbeta primers. The protocol was immunoSEQ multiplex PCR, while the TCRdb copy is restricted to in-frame clones and leaves out a portion. This sample has about 86,000 clones; 60% to 80% occur once, and the top ten carry around 8%. The TCR originated in a man aged 60-69 years in good health and CMV-seronegative. Sequenced: PBMCs.

The CDR3 here is CASRDTNQPQHF. The CDR3 DNA sequence: TGTGCCAGCAGGGACACCAATCAGCCCCAGCATTTT. V and J are TRBV6-1 and TRBJ1-5; D possibly corresponds to TRBD1 (5 bases). CDR1 is MNHNS and CDR2 is SASEGT in the germline V gene. Trimming stripped 6 bases from V and 3 bases from J, with 6 bases between. This CDR3 comprises 12 residues.